This TCR beta chain was obtained from a study of T-cell memory formation after mild COVID-19. TCRdb re-analysed the 5' RACE reads in MiXCR, keeping a single row per CDR3 protein. The repertoire holds about 340,000 distinct CDR3 sequences, with around a fifth as singletons. What was sequenced was PBMCs or a T cell subset sorted from them (not recorded which). The sequence was collected from an adult woman who had mild COVID-19 (a few samples of this study predate the infection). Cell type and time point are not known.

CDR3 coding DNA: TGTGCCAGCAGGATTCCCGGGACTAGCGGGAGGACCAAGAGTACGAATGAGCAGTTCTTC. This gives the protein CASRIPGTSGRTKSTNEQFF. The chain recombines TRBV6-2 or TRBV6-3 with TRBJ2-1, with 15 bases aligning to TRBD2. The germline gives CDR1 MNHEY, CDR2 SVGEGT. The trim removed 6 bases at V and 7 bases at J, leaving 19 bases unmatched. This CDR3 has 20 amino acids.